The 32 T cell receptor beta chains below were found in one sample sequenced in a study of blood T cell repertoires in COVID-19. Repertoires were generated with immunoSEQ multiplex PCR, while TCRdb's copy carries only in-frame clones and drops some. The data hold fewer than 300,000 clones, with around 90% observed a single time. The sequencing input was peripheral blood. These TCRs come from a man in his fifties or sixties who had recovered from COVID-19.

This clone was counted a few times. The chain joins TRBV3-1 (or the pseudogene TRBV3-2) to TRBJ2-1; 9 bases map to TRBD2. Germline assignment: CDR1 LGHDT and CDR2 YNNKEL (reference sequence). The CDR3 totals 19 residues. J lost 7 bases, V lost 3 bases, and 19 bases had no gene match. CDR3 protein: CASSHPAGPGLASRNEQFF. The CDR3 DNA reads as TGTGCCAGCAGCCATCCAGCGGGACCGGGACTAGCATCGAGAAATGAGCAGTTCTTC.

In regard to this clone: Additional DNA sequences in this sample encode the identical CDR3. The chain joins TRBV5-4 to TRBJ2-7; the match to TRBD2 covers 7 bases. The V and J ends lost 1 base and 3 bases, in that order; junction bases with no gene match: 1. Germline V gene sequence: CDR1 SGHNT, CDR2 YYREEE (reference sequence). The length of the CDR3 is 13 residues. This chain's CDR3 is CASSLRGSYEQYF. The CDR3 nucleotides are TGTGCCAGCAGCTTGCGCGGGAGCTACGAGCAGTACTTC. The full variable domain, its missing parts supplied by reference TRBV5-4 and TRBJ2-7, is ETGVTQSPTHLIKTRGQQVTLRCSSQSGHNTVSWYQQALGQGPQFIFQYYREEENGRGNFPPRFSGLQFPNYSSELNVNALELDDSALYLCASSLRGSYEQYFGPGTRLTVT.

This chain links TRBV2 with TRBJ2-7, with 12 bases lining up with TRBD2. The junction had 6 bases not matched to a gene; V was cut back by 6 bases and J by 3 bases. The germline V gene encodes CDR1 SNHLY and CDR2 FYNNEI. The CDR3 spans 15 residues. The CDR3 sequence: CASRPGLAGIYEQYF. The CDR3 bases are TGTGCCAGCAGACCCGGACTAGCGGGGATCTACGAGCAGTACTTC. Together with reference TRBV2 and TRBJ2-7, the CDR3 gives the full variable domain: EPEVTQTPSHQVTQMGQEVILRCVPISNHLYFYWYRQILGQKVEFLVSFYNNEISEKSEIFDDQFSVERPDGSNFTLKIRSTKLEDSAMYFCASRPGLAGIYEQYFGPGTRLTVT.

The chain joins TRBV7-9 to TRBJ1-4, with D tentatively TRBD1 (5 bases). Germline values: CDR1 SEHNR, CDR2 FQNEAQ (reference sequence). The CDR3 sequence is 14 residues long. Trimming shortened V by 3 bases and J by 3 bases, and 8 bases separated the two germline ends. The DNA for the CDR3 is TGTGCCAGCAGCTTGGGGGGTTCTAATGAAAAACTGTTTTTT. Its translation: CASSLGGSNEKLFF.

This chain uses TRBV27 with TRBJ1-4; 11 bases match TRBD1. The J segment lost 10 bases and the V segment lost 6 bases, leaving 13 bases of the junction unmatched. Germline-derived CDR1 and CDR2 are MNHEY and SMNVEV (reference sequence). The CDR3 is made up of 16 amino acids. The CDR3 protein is CASSPRAGTGGRKLFF. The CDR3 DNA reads TGTGCCAGCAGCCCCCGAGCCGGGACAGGGGGTCGAAAACTGTTTTTT.

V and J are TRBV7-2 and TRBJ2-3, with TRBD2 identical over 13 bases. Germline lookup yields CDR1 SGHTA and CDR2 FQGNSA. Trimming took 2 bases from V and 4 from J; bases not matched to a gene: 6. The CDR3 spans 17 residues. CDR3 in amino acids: CASSLILAGGPSDTQYF. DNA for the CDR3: TGTGCCAGCAGCTTAATACTAGCGGGGGGGCCATCAGATACGCAGTATTTT.

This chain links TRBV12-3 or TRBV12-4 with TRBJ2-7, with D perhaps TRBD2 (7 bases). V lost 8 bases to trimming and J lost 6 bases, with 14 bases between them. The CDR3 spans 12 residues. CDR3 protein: CASRTGGLEQYF. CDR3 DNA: TGTGCCAGCCGGACCGGGGGGCTCGAGCAGTACTTC.

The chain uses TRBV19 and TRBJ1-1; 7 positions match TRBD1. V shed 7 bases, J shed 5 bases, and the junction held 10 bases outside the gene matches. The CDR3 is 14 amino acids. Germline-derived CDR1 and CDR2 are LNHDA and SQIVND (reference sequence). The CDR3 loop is CASTPDRYRTEAFF. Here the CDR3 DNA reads TGTGCCAGTACTCCGGACAGGTACAGAACTGAAGCTTTCTTT.

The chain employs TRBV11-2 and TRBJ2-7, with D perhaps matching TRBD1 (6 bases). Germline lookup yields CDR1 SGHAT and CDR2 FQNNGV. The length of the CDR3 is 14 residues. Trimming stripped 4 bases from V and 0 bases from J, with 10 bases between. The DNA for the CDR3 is TGTGCCAGCAGCTCCCAGACAGGCTCCTACGAGCAGTACTTC. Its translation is CASSSQTGSYEQYF. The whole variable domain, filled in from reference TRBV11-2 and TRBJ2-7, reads EAGVAQSPRYKIIEKRQSVAFWCNPISGHATLYWYQQILGQGPKLLIQFQNNGVVDDSQLPKDRFSAERLKGVDSTLKIQPAKLEDSAVYLCASSSQTGSYEQYFGPGTRLTVT.

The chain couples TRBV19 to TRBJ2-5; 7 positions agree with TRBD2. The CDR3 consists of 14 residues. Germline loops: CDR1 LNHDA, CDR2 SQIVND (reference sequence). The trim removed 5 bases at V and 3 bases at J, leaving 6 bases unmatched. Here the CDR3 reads CASSRLAAKETQYF. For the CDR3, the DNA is TGTGCCAGTAGTCGTCTAGCGGCCAAAGAGACCCAGTACTTC.

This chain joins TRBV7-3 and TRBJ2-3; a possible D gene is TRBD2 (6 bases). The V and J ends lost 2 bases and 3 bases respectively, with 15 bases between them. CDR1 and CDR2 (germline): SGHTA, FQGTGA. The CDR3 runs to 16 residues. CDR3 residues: CASSLFGKGGTDTQYF. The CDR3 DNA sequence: TGTGCCAGCAGCTTATTCGGAAAGGGAGGAACAGATACGCAGTATTTT.

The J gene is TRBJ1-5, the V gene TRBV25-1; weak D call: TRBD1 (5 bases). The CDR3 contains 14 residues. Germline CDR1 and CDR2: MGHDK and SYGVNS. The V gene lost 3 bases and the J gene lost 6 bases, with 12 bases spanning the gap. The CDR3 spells CASSEGGIGQPQHF. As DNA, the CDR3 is TGTGCCAGCAGTGAGGGGGGAATAGGTCAGCCCCAGCATTTT.

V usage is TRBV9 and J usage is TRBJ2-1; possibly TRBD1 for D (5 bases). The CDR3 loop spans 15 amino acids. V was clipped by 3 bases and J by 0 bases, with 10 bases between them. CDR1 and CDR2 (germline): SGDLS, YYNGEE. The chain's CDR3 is CASSARQSSYNEQFF. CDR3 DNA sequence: TGTGCCAGCAGCGCAAGACAGAGCTCCTACAATGAGCAGTTCTTC.

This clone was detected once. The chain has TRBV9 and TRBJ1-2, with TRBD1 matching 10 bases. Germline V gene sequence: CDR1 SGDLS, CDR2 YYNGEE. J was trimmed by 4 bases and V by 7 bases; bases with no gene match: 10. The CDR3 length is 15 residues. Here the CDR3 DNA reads TGTGCCAGCGAAGGGGACAGGGGATCTTCCTATGGCTACACCTTC. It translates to CASEGDRGSSYGYTF.

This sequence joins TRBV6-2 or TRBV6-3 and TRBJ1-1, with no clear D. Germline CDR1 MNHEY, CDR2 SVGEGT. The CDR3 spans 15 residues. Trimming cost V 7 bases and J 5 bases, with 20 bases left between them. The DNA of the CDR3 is TGTGCCAGCACCCCGGACGCGGGAGTAGGAACTGAAGCTTTCTTT. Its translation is CASTPDAGVGTEAFF.

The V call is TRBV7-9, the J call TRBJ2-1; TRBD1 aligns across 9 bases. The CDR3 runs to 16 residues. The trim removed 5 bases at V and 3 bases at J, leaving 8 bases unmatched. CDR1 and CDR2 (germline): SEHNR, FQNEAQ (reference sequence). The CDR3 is CASSGTSTGGYNEQFF. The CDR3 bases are TGTGCCAGCAGCGGAACGTCGACAGGGGGCTACAATGAGCAGTTCTTC.

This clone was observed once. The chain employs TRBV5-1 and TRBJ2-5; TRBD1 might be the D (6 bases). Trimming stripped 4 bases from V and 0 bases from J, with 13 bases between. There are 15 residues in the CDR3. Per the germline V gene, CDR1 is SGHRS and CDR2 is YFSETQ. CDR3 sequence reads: CASSIATGYQETQYF. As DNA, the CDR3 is TGCGCCAGCAGCATAGCTACAGGGTACCAAGAGACCCAGTACTTC.

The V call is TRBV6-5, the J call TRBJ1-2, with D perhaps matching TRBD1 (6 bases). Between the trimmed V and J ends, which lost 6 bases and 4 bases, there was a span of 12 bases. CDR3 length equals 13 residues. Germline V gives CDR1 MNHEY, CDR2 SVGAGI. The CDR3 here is CASSKQGPYGYTF. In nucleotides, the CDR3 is TGTGCCAGCAGCAAACAGGGCCCCTATGGCTACACCTTC.

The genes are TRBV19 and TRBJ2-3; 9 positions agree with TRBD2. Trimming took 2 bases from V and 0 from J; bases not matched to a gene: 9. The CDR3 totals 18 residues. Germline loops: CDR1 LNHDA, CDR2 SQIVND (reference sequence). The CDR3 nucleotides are TGTGCCAGTAGTATACTGGCGGGGGGGATTTCTAGCACAGATACGCAGTATTTT. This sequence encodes CASSILAGGISSTDTQYF.

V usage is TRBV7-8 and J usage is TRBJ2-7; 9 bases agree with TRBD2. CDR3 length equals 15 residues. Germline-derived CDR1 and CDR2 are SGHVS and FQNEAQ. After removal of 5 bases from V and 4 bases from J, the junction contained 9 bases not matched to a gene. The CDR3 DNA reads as TGTGCCAGCAGCAATAGGGCGGGGGGGGAATACGAGCAGTACTTC. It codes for CASSNRAGGEYEQYF.

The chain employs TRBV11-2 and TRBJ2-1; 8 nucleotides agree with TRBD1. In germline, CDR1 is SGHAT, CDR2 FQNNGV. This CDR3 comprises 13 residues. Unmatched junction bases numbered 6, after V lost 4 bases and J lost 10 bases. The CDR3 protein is CASSYSTGDEQFF. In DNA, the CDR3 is TGTGCCAGCAGCTACTCGACAGGGGACGAGCAGTTCTTC. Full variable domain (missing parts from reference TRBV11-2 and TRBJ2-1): EAGVAQSPRYKIIEKRQSVAFWCNPISGHATLYWYQQILGQGPKLLIQFQNNGVVDDSQLPKDRFSAERLKGVDSTLKIQPAKLEDSAVYLCASSYSTGDEQFFGPGTRLTVL.

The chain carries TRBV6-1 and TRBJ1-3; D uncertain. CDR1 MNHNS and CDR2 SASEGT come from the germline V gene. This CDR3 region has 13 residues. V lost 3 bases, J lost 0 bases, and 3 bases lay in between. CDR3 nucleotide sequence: TGTGCCAGCAGTGACCGCTCTGGAAACACCATATATTTT. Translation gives CASSDRSGNTIYF.

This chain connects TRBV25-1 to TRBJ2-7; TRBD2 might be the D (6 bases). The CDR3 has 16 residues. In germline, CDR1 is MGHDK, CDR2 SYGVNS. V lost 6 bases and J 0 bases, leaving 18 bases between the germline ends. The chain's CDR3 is CASSEGTSPTSYEQYF. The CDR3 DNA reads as TGTGCCAGCAGCGAGGGGACTTCCCCGACCTCCTACGAGCAGTACTTC.

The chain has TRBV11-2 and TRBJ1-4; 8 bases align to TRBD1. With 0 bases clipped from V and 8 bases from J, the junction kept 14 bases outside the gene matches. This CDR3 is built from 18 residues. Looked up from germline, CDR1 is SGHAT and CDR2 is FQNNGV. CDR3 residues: CASSLDGGQVIVGEKLFF. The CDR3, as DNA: TGTGCCAGCAGCTTAGATGGGGGACAGGTCATCGTGGGGGAAAAACTGTTTTTT.

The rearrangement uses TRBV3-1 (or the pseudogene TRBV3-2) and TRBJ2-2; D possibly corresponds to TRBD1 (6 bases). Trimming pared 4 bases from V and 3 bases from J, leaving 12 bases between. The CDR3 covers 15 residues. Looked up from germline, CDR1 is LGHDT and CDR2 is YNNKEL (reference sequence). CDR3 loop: CASSRDRWDTGELFF. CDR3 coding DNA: TGTGCCAGCAGCCGAGACAGGTGGGACACCGGGGAGCTGTTTTTT.

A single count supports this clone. The CDR3 sequence is CASILRATSGANVLTF. The CDR3 coding sequence is TGTGCCAGTATTCTCAGGGCGACCTCTGGGGCCAACGTCCTGACTTTC. The chain carries TRBV19 and TRBJ2-6; weak D call: TRBD1 (5 bases). The CDR3 has 16 residues. Germline V lookup: CDR1 LNHDA, CDR2 SQIVND (reference sequence). The V end was cut by 7 bases, the J end by 0 bases, with 13 bases between.

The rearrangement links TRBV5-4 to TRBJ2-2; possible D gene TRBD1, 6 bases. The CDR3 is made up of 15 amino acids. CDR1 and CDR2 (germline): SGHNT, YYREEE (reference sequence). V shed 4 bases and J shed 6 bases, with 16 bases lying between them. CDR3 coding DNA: TGTGCCAGCAGCCTCGGACAGCTTGGCGCCGGGGAGCTGTTTTTT. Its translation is CASSLGQLGAGELFF.

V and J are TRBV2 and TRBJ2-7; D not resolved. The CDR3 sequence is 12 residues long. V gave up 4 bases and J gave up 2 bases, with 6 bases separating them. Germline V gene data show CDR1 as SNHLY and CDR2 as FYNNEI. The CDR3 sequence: CASSAQAYEQYF. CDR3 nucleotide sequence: TGTGCCAGCAGTGCTCAGGCCTACGAGCAGTACTTC.

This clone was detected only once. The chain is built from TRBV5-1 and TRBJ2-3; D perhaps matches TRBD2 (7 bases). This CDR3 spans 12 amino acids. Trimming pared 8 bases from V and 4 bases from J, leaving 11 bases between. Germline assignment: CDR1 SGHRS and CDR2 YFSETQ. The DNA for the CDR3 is TGCGCCAGTTGGGGGGGCCCAGATACGCAGTATTTT. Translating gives CASWGGPDTQYF.

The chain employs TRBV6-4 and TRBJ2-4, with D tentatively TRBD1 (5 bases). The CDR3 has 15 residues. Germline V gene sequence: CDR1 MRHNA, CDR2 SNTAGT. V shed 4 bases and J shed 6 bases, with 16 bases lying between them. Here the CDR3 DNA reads TGTGCCAGCAGTGCCACGACAGAGATGATAAACATTCAGTACTTC. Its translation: CASSATTEMINIQYF.

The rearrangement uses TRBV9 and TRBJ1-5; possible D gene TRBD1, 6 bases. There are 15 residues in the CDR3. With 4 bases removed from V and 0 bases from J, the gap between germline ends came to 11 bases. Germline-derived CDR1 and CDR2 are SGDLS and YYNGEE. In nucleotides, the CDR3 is TGTGCCAGCAGCCCCAGGGGCCTTAGCAATCAGCCCCAGCATTTT. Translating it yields CASSPRGLSNQPQHF.

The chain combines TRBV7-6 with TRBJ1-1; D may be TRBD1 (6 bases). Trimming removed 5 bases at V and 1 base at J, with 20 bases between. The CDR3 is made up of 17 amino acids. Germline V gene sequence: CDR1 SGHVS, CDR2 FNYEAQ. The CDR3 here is CASSLSRGGGGNTEAFF. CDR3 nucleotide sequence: TGTGCCAGCAGCCTCTCCAGGGGAGGGGGTGGGAACACTGAAGCTTTCTTT. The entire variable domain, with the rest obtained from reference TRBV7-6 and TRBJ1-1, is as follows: GAGVSQSPRYKVTKRGQDVALRCDPISGHVSLYWYRQALGQGPEFLTYFNYEAQQDKSGLPNDRFSAERPEGSISTLTIQRTEQRDSAMYRCASSLSRGGGGNTEAFFGQGTRLTVV.